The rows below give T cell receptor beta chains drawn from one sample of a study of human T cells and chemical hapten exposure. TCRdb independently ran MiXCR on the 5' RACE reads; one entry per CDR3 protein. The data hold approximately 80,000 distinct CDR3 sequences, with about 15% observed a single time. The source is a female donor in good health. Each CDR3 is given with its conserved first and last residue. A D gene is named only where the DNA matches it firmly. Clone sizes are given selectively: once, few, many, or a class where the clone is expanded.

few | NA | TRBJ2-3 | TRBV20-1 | TGCAGTGCTAGAGATGCAGGGCACGCCACAGATACGCAGTATTTT | CSARDAGHATDTQYF
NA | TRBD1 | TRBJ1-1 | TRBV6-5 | TGTGCCAGCAGTTCAACAGGGGGCGGCACTGAAGCTTTCTTT | CASSSTGGGTEAFF
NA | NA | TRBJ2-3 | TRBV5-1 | TGCGCCAGCAGCTTGGGGGGCCCCCGGAATACGCAGTATTTT | CASSLGGPRNTQYF
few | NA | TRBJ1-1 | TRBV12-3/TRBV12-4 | TGTGCCAGCTCCTTTTGGGAGAAGAACACTGAAGCTTTCTTT | CASSFWEKNTEAFF
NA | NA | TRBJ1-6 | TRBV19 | TGTGCCAGTAGTCCAGGAGGAACCTCCTATAATTCACCCCTCCACTTT | CASSPGGTSYNSPLHF
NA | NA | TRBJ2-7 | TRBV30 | TGTGCCTGGAGTGTACCATCGACGGGAGAGCAGTACTTC | CAWSVPSTGEQYF
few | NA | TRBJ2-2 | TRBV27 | TGTGCCAGCAGTCCCCGGGGCCTAAACACCGGGGAGCTGTTTTTT | CASSPRGLNTGELFF
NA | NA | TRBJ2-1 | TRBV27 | TGTGCCAGCAGTTTAGCCGTGAGCTCCTACAATGAGCAGTTCTTC | CASSLAVSSYNEQFF
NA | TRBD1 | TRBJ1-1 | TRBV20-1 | TGCAGTGCTAGAAGACCGGGACAGGGGCCACTCGGCACTGAAGCTTTCTTT | CSARRPGQGPLGTEAFF
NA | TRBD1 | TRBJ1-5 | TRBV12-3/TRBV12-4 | TGTGCCAGCAGTAGGACAGGGAGGAGCAATCAGCCCCAGCATTTT | CASSRTGRSNQPQHF
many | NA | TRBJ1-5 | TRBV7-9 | TGTGCCAGCAGCCCCGCCGGATATAGCAATCAGCCCCAGCATTTT | CASSPAGYSNQPQHF
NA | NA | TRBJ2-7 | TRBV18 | TGTGCCAGCTCACCGGGCGGCGCCGCCTACGAGCAGTACTTC | CASSPGGAAYEQYF
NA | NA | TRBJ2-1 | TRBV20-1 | TGCAGTGCTAGAGATCTTGTTGGGGGCTACAATGAGCAGTTCTTC | CSARDLVGGYNEQFF
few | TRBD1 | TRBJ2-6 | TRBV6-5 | TGTGCCAGCAGTTACTCGGCCGGGACAGCTGGGGCCAACGTCCTGACTTTC | CASSYSAGTAGANVLTF
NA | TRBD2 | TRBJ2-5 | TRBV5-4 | TGTGCCAGCAGCTCGGATCTAGCGGCCAAAGAGACCCAGTACTTC | CASSSDLAAKETQYF
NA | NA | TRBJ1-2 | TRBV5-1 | TGCGCCAGCAGCGAGAGTATTGGCTATGGCTACACCTTC | CASSESIGYGYTF
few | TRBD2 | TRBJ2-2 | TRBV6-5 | TGTGCCAGCAGTTACCCACTAGCGGGAAGGCCCGGGGAGCTGTTTTTT | CASSYPLAGRPGELFF
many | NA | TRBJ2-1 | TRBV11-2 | TGTGCCAGCAGCCTGGAGCCAACTCCTTTCAATGAGCAGTTCTTC | CASSLEPTPFNEQFF
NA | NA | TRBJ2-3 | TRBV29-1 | TGCAGCGTTGAAAGGCGGGGGCGCACAGATACGCAGTATTTT | CSVERRGRTDTQYF
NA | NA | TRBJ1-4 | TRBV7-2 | TGTGCCAGCAGCTTAGCGGGGGGAGCAACTAATGAAAAACTGTTTTTT | CASSLAGGATNEKLFF
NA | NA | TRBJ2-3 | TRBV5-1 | TGCGCCAGCAGCTTGGGCAGTATGGGGGACACAGATACGCAGTATTTT | CASSLGSMGDTDTQYF
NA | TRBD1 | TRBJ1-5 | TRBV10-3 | TGTGCCATCAGTCCTTCTCCTGGGGCTAACAGGGGGCGCGACAATCAGCCCCAGCATTTT | CAISPSPGANRGRDNQPQHF
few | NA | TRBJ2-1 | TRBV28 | TGTGCCAGCAGTTTAAGGGGGCGGGGGGTAACCTACAATGAGCAGTTCTTC | CASSLRGRGVTYNEQFF
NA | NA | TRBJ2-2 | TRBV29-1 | TGCAGCGTTGAAGGCGGAGGTAACACCGGGGAGCTGTTTTTT | CSVEGGGNTGELFF
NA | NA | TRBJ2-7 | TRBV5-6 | TGTGCCAACCCAAAGAGCAGGCGGGAGCAGTACTTC | CANPKSRREQYF
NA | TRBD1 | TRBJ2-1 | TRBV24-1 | TGTGCCACCAGTGACGATCGGACAGGGTTCAACAATGAGCAGTTCTTC | CATSDDRTGFNNEQFF
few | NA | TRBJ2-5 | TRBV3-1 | TGTGCCAGCAGCCCGGGACTTCAAGAGACCCAGTACTTC | CASSPGLQETQYF
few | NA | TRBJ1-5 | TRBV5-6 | TGTGCCAGCAGCTTGGCCCAGGCGAAGGGCAATCAGCCCCAGCATTTT | CASSLAQAKGNQPQHF
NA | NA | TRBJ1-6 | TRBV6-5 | TGTGCCAGCAGTGAACAAACAGGGAATTCACCCCTCCACTTT | CASSEQTGNSPLHF
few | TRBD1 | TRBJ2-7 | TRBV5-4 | TGTGCCAGCAGCTTGGGACAGGGGGACGAGCAGTACTTC | CASSLGQGDEQYF
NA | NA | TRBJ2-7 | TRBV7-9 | TGTGCCAGCAGAGGTGACGGAAGTTACTACGAGCAGTACTTC | CASRGDGSYYEQYF
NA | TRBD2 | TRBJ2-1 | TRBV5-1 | TGCGCCAGCAGCTTGCCTAGCGGGGGGGCCTTGGATGAGCAGTTCTTC | CASSLPSGGALDEQFF
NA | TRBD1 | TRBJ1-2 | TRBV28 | TGTGCCAGCACCCTCTCAGGGGGCTATGGCTACACCTTC | CASTLSGGYGYTF
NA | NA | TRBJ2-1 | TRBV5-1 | TGCGCCAGCAGCTTGGCCACTAGTTACAGGGACAATGAGCAGTTCTTC | CASSLATSYRDNEQFF
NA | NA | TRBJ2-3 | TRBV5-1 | TGCGCCAGCAGCTCCCAGGACAGCACAGATACGCAGTATTTT | CASSSQDSTDTQYF
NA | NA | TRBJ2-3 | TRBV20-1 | TGCAGTGCCCCACCCCGGATTAGCACAGATACGCAGTATTTT | CSAPPRISTDTQYF
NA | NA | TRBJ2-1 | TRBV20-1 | TGCAGTGCCGCAGGGGGGCGGAGGGGACACAATGAGCAGTTCTTC | CSAAGGRRGHNEQFF
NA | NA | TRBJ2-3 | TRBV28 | TGTGCCAGCAGTTTGAGGGGGATTCGAGCGGTAGATACGCAGTATTTT | CASSLRGIRAVDTQYF
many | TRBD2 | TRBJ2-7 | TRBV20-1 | TGCAGTGCTAGAGATCCAGCGGGGGGGCTCGAGTACTTC | CSARDPAGGLEYF
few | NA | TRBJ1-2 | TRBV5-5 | TGTGCCAGCAGCTTTCTTGTGAACTATGGCTACACCTTC | CASSFLVNYGYTF
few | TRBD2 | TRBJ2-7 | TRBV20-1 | TGCAGTGCTAGAGATTCGCGGGAGACGGGAACCGCCTACGAGCAGTACTTC | CSARDSRETGTAYEQYF
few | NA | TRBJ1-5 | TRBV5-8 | TGTGCCAGCAGCCGGGGGAATCAGCCCCAGCATTTT | CASSRGNQPQHF
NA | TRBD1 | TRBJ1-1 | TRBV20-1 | TGCAGTGCTAGAGACCGGGACAGGGGGCCGGACACTGAAGCTTTCTTT | CSARDRDRGPDTEAFF
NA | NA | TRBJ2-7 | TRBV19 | TGTGCCAGTAGTTCCCGGGACACGGCCTACGAGCAGTACTTC | CASSSRDTAYEQYF
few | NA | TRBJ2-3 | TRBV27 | TGTGCCAGCAGTTTGGCTGGGGCGGACACGCAGTATTTT | CASSLAGADTQYF
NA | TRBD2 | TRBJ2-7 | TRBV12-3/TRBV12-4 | TGTGCCAGCAGTTTAGCTGGTACTAGCGGCTACGAGCAGTACTTC | CASSLAGTSGYEQYF
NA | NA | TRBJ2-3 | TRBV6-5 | TGTGCCAGCGATCCCCCGCGCGTCACCCCGCTCACAGATACGCAGTATTTT | CASDPPRVTPLTDTQYF
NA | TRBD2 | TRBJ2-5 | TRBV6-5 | TGTGCCAGCAGTTACGGCGGACTAGCAGCGGCAGGAGAGACCCAGTACTTC | CASSYGGLAAAGETQYF
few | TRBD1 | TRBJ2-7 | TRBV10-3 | TGTGCCATCAGTGAGCGAATAACGACAGGGGACGGAACCTACGAGCAGTACTTC | CAISERITTGDGTYEQYF